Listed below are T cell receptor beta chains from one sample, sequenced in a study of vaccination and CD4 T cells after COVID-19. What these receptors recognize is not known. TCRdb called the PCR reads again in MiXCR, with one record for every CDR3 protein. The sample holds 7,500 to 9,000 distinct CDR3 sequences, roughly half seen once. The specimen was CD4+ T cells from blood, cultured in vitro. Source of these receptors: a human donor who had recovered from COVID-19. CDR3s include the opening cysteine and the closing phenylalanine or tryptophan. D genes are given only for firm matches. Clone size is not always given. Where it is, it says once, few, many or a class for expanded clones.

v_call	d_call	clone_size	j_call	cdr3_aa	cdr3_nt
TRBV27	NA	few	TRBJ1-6	CASSAQRGLNSPLHF	TGTGCCAGCAGCGCTCAGCGGGGACTTAATTCACCCCTCCACTTT
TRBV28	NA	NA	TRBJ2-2	CASSSRHTQNTGELFF	TGTGCCAGCAGTTCGAGACATACTCAGAACACCGGGGAGCTGTTTTTT
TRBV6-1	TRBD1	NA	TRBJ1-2	CASSPRTGTNYGYTF	TGTGCCAGCAGTCCACGGACAGGGACTAACTATGGCTACACCTTC
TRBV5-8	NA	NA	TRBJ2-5	CASSLGAYQETQYF	TGTGCCAGCAGCTTGGGGGCGTACCAAGAGACCCAGTACTTC
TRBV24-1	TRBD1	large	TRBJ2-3	CATSDAGQAGDTQYF	TGTGCCACCAGTGATGCAGGACAGGCAGGAGATACGCAGTATTTT
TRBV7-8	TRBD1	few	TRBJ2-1	CASSPTGVNEQFF	TGTGCCAGCAGCCCGACAGGGGTAAATGAGCAGTTCTTC
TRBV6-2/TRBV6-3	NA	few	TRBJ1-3	CASRQSSGNTIYF	TGTGCCAGCAGACAGAGCTCTGGAAACACCATATATTTT
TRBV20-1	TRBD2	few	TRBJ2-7	CSAREVGLAGGEQYF	TGCAGTGCTAGAGAGGTAGGACTAGCGGGAGGCGAGCAGTACTTC
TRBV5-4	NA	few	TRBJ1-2	CASRAFNYGYTF	TGTGCCAGCAGGGCTTTTAACTATGGCTACACCTTC
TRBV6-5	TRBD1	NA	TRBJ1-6	CASSYRTGGYSSYNSPPHF	TGTGCCAGCAGTTACAGGACAGGGGGTTATAGCTCCTATAATTCACCCCCCCACTTT
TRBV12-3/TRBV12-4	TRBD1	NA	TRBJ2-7	CASSQDRAYEQYF	TGTGCCAGCAGTCAAGACAGGGCCTACGAGCAGTACTTC
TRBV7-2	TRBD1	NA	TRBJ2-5	CASGTGPRETQYF	TGTGCCAGCGGGACAGGGCCGCGGGAGACCCAGTACTTC
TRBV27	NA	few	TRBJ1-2	CANNGGYTF	TGTGCCAACAACGGGGGCTACACCTTC
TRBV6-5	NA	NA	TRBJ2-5	CASSSRSLRETQYF	TGTGCCAGCAGTTCCAGGTCTCTCCGGGAGACCCAGTACTTC
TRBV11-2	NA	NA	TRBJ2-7	CASSQGGTRATYEQYF	TGTGCCAGCAGTCAAGGGGGGACTCGGGCTACCTACGAGCAGTACTTC
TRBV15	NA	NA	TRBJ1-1	CATSRDSRAAEAFF	TGTGCCACCAGCAGAGATAGTAGGGCAGCTGAAGCTTTCTTT
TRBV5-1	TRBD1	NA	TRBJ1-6	CASSLQPRNRGYNSPLHF	TGCGCCAGCAGCTTGCAACCCAGAAACAGGGGTTATAATTCACCCCTCCACTTT
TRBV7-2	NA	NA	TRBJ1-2	CASSLARGGYGYTF	TGTGCCAGCAGCCTTGCCCGTGGGGGCTATGGCTACACCTTC
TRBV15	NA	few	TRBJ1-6	CATSRDIGSPLHF	TGTGCCACCAGCAGAGATATCGGTTCACCCCTCCACTTT
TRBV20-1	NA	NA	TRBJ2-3	CSAKPVAGQESGATDTQYF	TGCAGTGCTAAGCCCGTAGCGGGACAGGAGTCGGGGGCTACAGATACGCAGTATTTT
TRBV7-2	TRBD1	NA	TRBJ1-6	CASSPQGAGGNSPLHF	TGTGCCAGCAGCCCACAGGGGGCAGGGGGAAATTCACCCCTCCACTTT
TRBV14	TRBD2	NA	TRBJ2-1	CASSQVVLTGGDNEQFF	TGTGCCAGCAGCCAAGTGGTACTAACGGGGGGGGACAATGAGCAGTTCTTC
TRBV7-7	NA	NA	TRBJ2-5	CASSLGWQETQYF	TGTGCTAGCAGCTTAGGTTGGCAAGAGACCCAGTACTTC
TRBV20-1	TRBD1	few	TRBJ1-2	CSASADRGLANYGYTF	TGCAGTGCTAGTGCCGACAGGGGTCTAGCTAACTATGGCTACACCTTC
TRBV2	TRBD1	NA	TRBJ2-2	CASRDRVNTGELFF	TGTGCCAGCAGAGACAGGGTTAACACCGGGGAGCTGTTTTTT
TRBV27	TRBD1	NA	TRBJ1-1	CASRGNRDRGNTEAFF	TGTGCCAGCAGGGGTAACCGAGACAGGGGGAACACTGAAGCTTTCTTT
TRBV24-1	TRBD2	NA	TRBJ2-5	CATDSPGGETQYF	TGTGCCACCGATTCCCCGGGAGGAGAGACCCAGTACTTC
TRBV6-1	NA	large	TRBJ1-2	CASRTPGTDYGYTF	TGTGCCAGCAGGACCCCCGGGACGGACTATGGCTACACCTTC
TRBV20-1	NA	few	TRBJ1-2	CSASQLGGYGYTF	TGCAGTGCTAGCCAACTCGGGGGCTATGGCTACACCTTC
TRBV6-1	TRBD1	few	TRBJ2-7	CASSRQGAPDEQYF	TGTGCCAGCAGTCGACAGGGGGCGCCTGACGAGCAGTACTTC
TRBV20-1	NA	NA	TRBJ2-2	CSAKKTVLNTGELFF	TGCAGTGCCAAAAAGACAGTATTGAACACCGGGGAGCTGTTTTTT